Listed here are 14 T cell receptor beta chains from one sample, sequenced in a study of early T cells in non-severe SARS-CoV-2 infection. TCRdb called the 5' RACE reads again in MiXCR, with one record for every CDR3 protein. The profile shows around 35,000 distinct CDR3 sequences, 5.8% of them singletons. Material: whole blood. All receptors derive from an adult who was a healthcare worker with PCR-confirmed SARS-CoV-2 infection or an uninfected control (not recorded which).

This clonotype was detected ten times or more. The CDR3, as DNA: TGCAGCGTTGTAGGGACCAGTACCTACGAGCAGTACTTC. This gives the protein CSVVGTSTYEQYF. The chain recombines TRBV29-1 with TRBJ2-7; TRBD1 or TRBD2 may be the D gene (5 bases each). Germline loops: CDR1 SQVTM, CDR2 ANQGSEA. The CDR3 runs 13 residues. Trimming removed 4 bases from V and 2 bases from J, with 12 bases in between.

The chain combines TRBV27 with TRBJ2-3, with a weak D call TRBD2 (5 bases). The CDR3 has 16 amino acids. Trimming stripped 4 bases from V and 6 bases from J, with 20 bases between. Germline CDR1 MNHEY, CDR2 SMNVEV (reference sequence). The CDR3 DNA reads TGTGCCAGCAGTTCGTCTACGGGGATAGCATTCGATACGCAGTATTTT. Translated, it gives CASSSSTGIAFDTQYF.

This clonotype was seen more than once but under ten times. The gene calls are TRBV5-1 and TRBJ1-1; 9 bases align to TRBD1. Trimming cost V 3 bases and J 0 bases; bases outside gene matches: 6. This CDR3 contains 16 residues. In germline, CDR1 is SGHRS, CDR2 YFSETQ. CDR3 loop: CASSWGTGKMNTEAFF. CDR3 bases: TGCGCCAGCAGCTGGGGGACAGGGAAGATGAACACTGAAGCTTTCTTT.

This clonotype showed up many times. The chain has TRBV9 and TRBJ2-1; 13 nucleotides match TRBD2. V lost 3 bases, J lost 5 bases, and 2 bases stayed unmatched. CDR3 length equals 15 residues. Germline-derived CDR1 and CDR2 are SGDLS and YYNGEE. The CDR3 nucleotides read TGTGCCAGCAGCGCACTAGCGGGGGGGAACAATGAGCAGTTCTTC. This sequence encodes CASSALAGGNNEQFF.

This clonotype was seen a few times. The chain links TRBV6-5 to TRBJ2-3; TRBD1 matches 9 bases. The CDR3 has 15 residues. The trim removed 6 bases at V and 3 bases at J, leaving 7 bases unmatched. Germline-derived CDR1 and CDR2 are MNHEY and SVGAGI. This CDR3 reads CASRPTGGGTDTQYF. CDR3 in DNA: TGTGCCAGCAGACCCACAGGGGGCGGGACAGATACGCAGTATTTT.

This clonotype was seen repeatedly, ten times or more. The junction differs from germline at one of its ends, possibly a read error. The genes are TRBV7-7 and TRBJ2-3; D may be TRBD2 (5 bases). In germline, CDR1 is SSHAT, CDR2 FNYEAQ (reference sequence). The CDR3 sequence is 13 residues long. The CDR3 spells CASSVRRGDTQYF. CDR3 DNA sequence: TGTGCTAGCAGCGTGAGACGAGGGGATACGCAGTATTTT. Full variable domain (remainder filled in from reference TRBV7-7 and TRBJ2-3): GAGVSQSPRYKVTKRGQDVTLRCDPISSHATLYWYQQALGQGPEFLTYFNYEAQPDKSGLPSDRFSAERPEGSISTLTIQRTEQRDSAMYRCASSVRRGDTQYFGPGTRLTVL.

On this clonotype: A much more abundant neighbour one base away suggests this may be a read error. The chain carries TRBV27 and TRBJ2-7; D is possibly TRBD1 (6 bases). With 4 bases removed from V and 3 bases from J, the gap between germline ends came to 16 bases. The CDR3 length is 15 residues. The germline V gene encodes CDR1 MNHEY and CDR2 SMNVEV (reference sequence). CDR3 in amino acids: CASSSQGRWVYEQYF. CDR3 in DNA: TGTGCCAGCAGTTCACAGGGTCGGTGGGTCTACGAGCAGTACTTC.

The chain is built from TRBV10-2 and TRBJ2-3, with TRBD2 identical over 7 bases. CDR1 and CDR2 from the germline V gene are WSHSY and SAAADI. CDR3 length: 14 amino acids. J lost 4 bases, V lost 3 bases, and 4 bases had no gene match. The CDR3 here is CASSDGGSADTQYF. CDR3 DNA sequence: TGCGCCAGCAGTGACGGCGGGAGTGCAGATACGCAGTATTTT.

This clonotype was seen a handful of times. The chain recombines TRBV12-3 or TRBV12-4 with TRBJ2-3; 8 bases align to TRBD2. The CDR3 sequence is 11 residues long. V trimming: 3 bases; J trimming: 13 bases; junction bases outside the gene matches: 3. CDR3 bases: TGTGCCAGCAGTTTTGGGACTAGAGAGTATTTT. This translates into CASSFGTREYF.

At least ten counts were recorded for this clonotype. The V gene is TRBV27, the J gene TRBJ2-7; possibly TRBD2 for D (5 bases). The V and J ends lost 6 bases and 2 bases respectively, with 8 bases between them. The CDR3 contains 12 residues. The germline V gene has CDR1 MNHEY and CDR2 SMNVEV (reference sequence). The CDR3 sequence: CASSGETYEQYF. The CDR3 coding sequence is TGTGCCAGCAGCGGGGAAACCTACGAGCAGTACTTC.

This clonotype was detected many times. The chain is built from TRBV11-2 and TRBJ2-5; D not certain. CDR3 length equals 14 residues. Germline-derived CDR1 and CDR2 are SGHAT and FQNNGV. Trimming removed 5 bases at V and 5 bases at J, with 15 bases between. CDR3 region: CASSPLSATETQYF. CDR3 nucleotides: TGTGCCAGCAGCCCCTTGTCTGCGACGGAGACCCAGTACTTC.

V is TRBV7-9 and J is TRBJ2-7; D gene ambiguous. The CDR3 is 14 residues long. Trimming removed 5 bases from V and 1 base from J, with 12 bases in between. Germline CDR1 and CDR2: SEHNR and FQNEAQ (reference sequence). The CDR3 coding sequence is TGTGCCAGCAGCCAGCACGGGCGATCCTACGAGCAGTACTTC. It codes for CASSQHGRSYEQYF. The full variable domain, rest sourced from reference TRBV7-9 and TRBJ2-7, is DTGVSQNPRHKITKRGQNVTFRCDPISEHNRLYWYRQTLGQGPEFLTYFQNEAQLEKSRLLSDRFSAERPKGSFSTLEIQRTEQGDSAMYLCASSQHGRSYEQYFGPGTRLTVT.

The table lists this clonotype with many counts. The chain recombines TRBV5-1 with TRBJ2-3; 7 bases fit TRBD1. The CDR3 runs to 15 residues. The junction had 9 bases not matched to a gene; V was cut back by 6 bases and J by 2 bases. The germline gives CDR1 SGHRS, CDR2 YFSETQ. The CDR3 nucleotides read TGCGCCAGCACTCTCACAGGGGCTTTCACAGATACGCAGTATTTT. Amino acid sequence: CASTLTGAFTDTQYF. Combining the CDR3 with reference TRBV5-1 and TRBJ2-3 gives the whole variable domain KAGVTQTPRYLIKTRGQQVTLSCSPISGHRSVSWYQQTPGQGLQFLFEYFSETQRNKGNFPGRFSGRQFSNSRSEMNVSTLELGDSALYLCASTLTGAFTDTQYFGPGTRLTVL.

At least ten counts were recorded for this clonotype. The chain carries TRBV7-9 and TRBJ1-6; TRBD1 matches 7 bases. The germline gives CDR1 SEHNR, CDR2 FQNEAQ (reference sequence). The CDR3 is 13 residues long. V lost 4 bases and J lost 8; bases outside the gene matches: 2. The CDR3 coding sequence is TGTGCCAGCAGCTCCCAGGGGGATTCACCCCTCCACTTT. It codes for CASSSQGDSPLHF. The full variable domain, rest sourced from reference TRBV7-9 and TRBJ1-6, is DTGVSQNPRHKITKRGQNVTFRCDPISEHNRLYWYRQTLGQGPEFLTYFQNEAQLEKSRLLSDRFSAERPKGSFSTLEIQRTEQGDSAMYLCASSSQGDSPLHFGNGTRLTVT.